This T cell receptor (beta chain) was retrieved from a study of T cells in localized non-small cell lung cancer. Study results and limitations: Uninvolved adjacent lung had the highest recorded T cell clonality, with tumor below it. Investigators sequenced only a single tumor region, leaving heterogeneity possible. Within adjacent lung there appeared a median approximately 58 of the top 100 tumor clones.

Sequencing was performed with immunoSEQ multiplex PCR; in TCRdb, only in-frame clones are kept and a portion is missing. The table lists fewer than 30,000 clones, about 90% of them singletons. The CDR3 sequence is 13 residues long. CDR1 SGHRS and CDR2 YFSETQ come from the germline V gene. Trimming at V came to 5 bases and at J to 2 bases, leaving 2 bases not matched to a gene. Turning to this clone: What it binds is not known.

This receptor was taken from a woman aged 35-70 years with stage I lung adenocarcinoma. Material: peripheral blood, obtained before any cancer treatment. This chain uses TRBV5-1 with TRBJ2-3; 7 positions match TRBD1. CDR3 in DNA: TGCGCCAGCAGGGACAGGTTCACAGATACGCAGTATTTT. Translating gives CASRDRFTDTQYF.